The rows below give T cell receptor beta chains drawn from one sample of a study of T cells in Graves' hyperthyroidism and ophthalmopathy. TCRdb re-called the multiplex PCR reads through MiXCR, storing one row per CDR3 protein. The data contain about 360,000 distinct CDR3 sequences, approximately 19% of them seen just once; the ten biggest clones take up around 3.4%. Material for sequencing was blood. All receptors derive from a woman under 30 with Graves' hyperthyroidism. Both conserved end residues are part of each CDR3. D genes are given only for firm matches. Rows may omit the clone size; those that give it use once, few, many or a size class.

abundance	j_gene	len	d_gene	v_gene	CDR3aa	CDR3nt
many	TRBJ1-1	14	-	TRBV20-1	CSARIDRSDTEAFF	TGCAGTGCTAGGATTGACAGGTCGGACACTGAAGCTTTCTTT
-	TRBJ1-1	16	-	TRBV19	CASSTPGGTKLTEAFF	TGTGCCAGTAGTACCCCCGGGGGCACGAAATTGACTGAAGCTTTCTTT
-	TRBJ2-5	15	TRBD2	TRBV7-9	CASSLAVAGVETQYF	TGTGCCAGCAGCTTAGCAGTAGCGGGAGTGGAGACCCAGTACTTC
many	TRBJ1-1	14	-	TRBV6-5	CASSYGVRVSEAFF	TGTGCCAGCAGTTACGGGGTCAGGGTTTCGGAAGCTTTCTTT
-	TRBJ2-5	16	-	TRBV28	CASSRGGTLGRETQYF	TGTGCCAGCAGCCGAGGGGGGACGCTTGGCCGGGAGACCCAGTACTTC
many	TRBJ2-5	13	-	TRBV2	CASRRTSQETQYF	TGTGCCAGCAGACGGACAAGTCAAGAGACCCAGTACTTC
many	TRBJ2-5	16	TRBD2	TRBV4-2	CASSQAGPGGGETQYF	TGTGCCAGCAGCCAGGCCGGACCGGGGGGAGGAGAGACCCAGTACTTC
many	TRBJ1-1	13	-	TRBV5-1	CASSLLVNTEAFF	TGCGCCAGCAGCTTGTTAGTTAACACTGAAGCTTTCTTT
-	TRBJ1-2	18	TRBD1	TRBV6-2/TRBV6-3	CASSYSLSDRGHNYGYTF	TGTGCCAGCAGTTACTCACTCTCAGACAGGGGGCATAACTATGGCTACACCTTC
many	TRBJ1-2	14	-	TRBV12-3/TRBV12-4	CASSFWGFANSYTF	TGTGCCAGCAGTTTTTGGGGTTTTGCCAATAGCTACACCTTC
many	TRBJ1-2	15	TRBD1	TRBV7-9	CASSLARGRDYGYTF	TGTGCCAGCAGCTTAGCGAGGGGGCGCGACTATGGCTACACCTTC
-	TRBJ2-2	18	TRBD2	TRBV12-3/TRBV12-4	CASTGAGGALKGTGELFF	TGTGCCAGCACGGGAGCGGGGGGGGCCCTCAAAGGAACCGGGGAGCTGTTTTTT
many	TRBJ2-7	13	-	TRBV7-3	CASSRLRANEQYF	TGTGCCAGCAGCCGCCTTAGGGCGAACGAGCAGTACTTC
many	TRBJ1-2	16	-	TRBV14	CASSQLSNAGSYGYTF	TGTGCCAGCAGCCAACTTTCAAACGCGGGGTCATATGGCTACACCTTC
few	TRBJ2-4	17	-	TRBV4-2	CASSRVFLGRVWDIQYF	TGTGCCAGCAGCCGCGTGTTTTTGGGCAGAGTGTGGGACATTCAGTACTTC
many	TRBJ1-5	15	-	TRBV10-3	CAISEYRIQSQPQHF	TGTGCCATCAGTGAGTACAGGATACAGAGTCAGCCCCAGCATTTT
many	TRBJ2-5	11	-	TRBV7-2	CASSEQETQYF	TGCGCCAGCAGCGAGCAAGAGACCCAGTACTTC
many	TRBJ2-7	15	TRBD2	TRBV5-1	CASSLLAGSSYEQYF	TGCGCCAGCAGCCTCCTAGCGGGGAGCTCCTACGAGCAGTACTTC
-	TRBJ1-1	16	-	TRBV27	CASSRDRRGWGTEAFF	TGTGCCAGCAGCCGGGACCGGAGGGGTTGGGGAACTGAAGCTTTCTTT
many	TRBJ1-2	14	-	TRBV12-3/TRBV12-4	CASSAGRRFYGYTF	TGTGCCAGCAGCGCGGGACGGAGATTCTATGGCTACACCTTC
many	TRBJ2-7	18	TRBD2	TRBV15	CATSTDSPGGGFRNEQYF	TGTGCCACCAGCACTGACTCACCAGGCGGGGGATTCAGGAACGAGCAGTACTTC
many	TRBJ2-5	13	-	TRBV2	CASSEEEQETQYF	TGTGCCAGCAGTGAAGAAGAACAAGAGACCCAGTACTTC
many	TRBJ1-1	14	-	TRBV12-3/TRBV12-4	CASSRMWRGREAFF	TGTGCCAGCAGCCGAATGTGGCGGGGGAGAGAAGCTTTCTTT
many	TRBJ1-1	16	-	TRBV6-1	CASSSDRIDMNTEAFF	TGTGCCAGCAGCTCCGACAGGATAGATATGAACACTGAAGCTTTCTTT
many	TRBJ2-7	12	-	TRBV6-1	CASTGSSYEQYF	TGTGCCAGCACAGGGAGCTCCTACGAGCAGTACTTC
many	TRBJ1-5	18	TRBD1	TRBV12-3/TRBV12-4	CASGLRDRGVYSNQPQHF	TGTGCCAGCGGACTTCGGGACAGGGGCGTTTATAGCAATCAGCCCCAGCATTTT
few	TRBJ1-2	15	TRBD1	TRBV6-2/TRBV6-3	CASSSGTETNYGYTF	TGTGCCAGCAGTTCCGGGACAGAAACTAACTATGGCTACACCTTC
many	TRBJ2-7	15	TRBD1	TRBV20-1	CSASWVGRGNREQYF	TGCAGTGCTAGTTGGGTGGGCAGGGGGAATCGAGAGCAGTACTTC
many	TRBJ1-3	14	-	TRBV6-1	CASRTGDSGNTIYF	TGTGCCAGCCGAACGGGGGACTCTGGAAACACCATATATTTT
many	TRBJ1-2	11	-	TRBV12-3/TRBV12-4	CASRQGFGYTF	TGTGCCAGCAGACAGGGTTTTGGCTACACCTTC
many	TRBJ2-7	13	-	TRBV24-1	CATSDENSYEQYF	TGTGCCACCAGTGATGAGAACAGCTACGAGCAGTACTTC
many	TRBJ1-2	10	-	TRBV20-1	CSARDSGYTF	TGCAGTGCCAGAGACTCTGGCTACACCTTC
many	TRBJ2-7	15	-	TRBV12-3/TRBV12-4	CASSLALAGPYEQYF	TGTGCCAGCAGTTTAGCGCTGGCAGGCCCCTACGAGCAGTACTTC
many	TRBJ2-7	13	TRBD2	TRBV20-1	CSAEGLAYYEQYF	TGCAGTGCTGAAGGACTAGCCTACTACGAGCAGTACTTC
many	TRBJ1-2	14	-	TRBV2	CARSGDTESYGYTF	TGTGCCCGCTCTGGGGACACTGAGTCGTATGGCTACACCTTC
many	TRBJ1-1	14	-	TRBV6-1	CANLRRTANTEAFF	TGTGCCAACCTCCGCCGGACAGCGAACACTGAAGCTTTCTTT
few	TRBJ1-5	15	-	TRBV12-3/TRBV12-4	CASSFVGGKNQPQHF	TGTGCCAGCAGTTTTGTAGGAGGGAAAAATCAGCCCCAGCATTTT
many	TRBJ1-5	12	-	TRBV27	CASSFWGQPQHF	TGTGCCAGCAGTTTTTGGGGCCAGCCCCAGCATTTT
-	TRBJ2-5	14	-	TRBV6-5	CASSFVGQQETQYF	TGTGCCAGCAGTTTTGTGGGGCAGCAAGAGACCCAGTACTTC
-	TRBJ2-4	14	-	TRBV6-2/TRBV6-3	CASSYTLSLDIQYF	TGTGCCAGCAGTTATACCCTATCGTTGGACATTCAGTACTTC
many	TRBJ1-2	15	TRBD1	TRBV11-2	CASSARDRANYGYTF	TGTGCCAGCAGCGCCCGGGACAGAGCTAACTATGGCTACACCTTC
many	TRBJ2-7	15	-	TRBV6-1	CASSAGGQNLYEQYF	TGTGCCAGCAGCGCCGGAGGACAGAACCTTTACGAGCAGTACTTC
many	TRBJ2-7	12	-	TRBV2	CASTRGLYEQYF	TGTGCCAGCACCCGAGGTCTGTACGAGCAGTACTTC
many	TRBJ1-2	13	-	TRBV12-3/TRBV12-4	CASSPPDGYGYTF	TGTGCCAGCAGTCCCCCGGATGGCTATGGCTACACCTTC
-	TRBJ2-6	16	TRBD2	TRBV15	CATSRGGGSGANVLTF	TGTGCCACCAGCAGAGGCGGGGGCTCTGGGGCCAACGTCCTGACTTTC
many	TRBJ1-3	12	-	TRBV2	CASGGNGNTIYF	TGTGCCAGCGGGGGGAATGGAAACACCATATATTTT
many	TRBJ1-3	14	-	TRBV12-3/TRBV12-4	CASRKEAAFYTIYF	TGTGCCAGCAGAAAGGAGGCGGCCTTTTACACCATATATTTT
-	TRBJ2-1	13	-	TRBV11-2	CASRLSQSNEQFF	TGTGCCAGCAGACTATCACAATCCAATGAGCAGTTCTTC
many	TRBJ1-1	12	-	TRBV20-1	CSAERGNTEAFF	TGCAGTGCTGAACGGGGGAACACTGAAGCTTTCTTT
many	TRBJ1-1	15	-	TRBV12-3/TRBV12-4	CASSFGGGEATEAFF	TGTGCCAGCAGTTTCGGTGGAGGGGAGGCCACTGAAGCTTTCTTT
many	TRBJ1-1	17	-	TRBV14	CASSQVGGILMNTEAFF	TGTGCCAGCAGCCAAGTTGGGGGGATCTTAATGAACACTGAAGCTTTCTTT
few	TRBJ1-2	15	-	TRBV30	CAWILDSYPNYGYTF	TGTGCCTGGATCCTCGACTCGTATCCTAACTATGGCTACACCTTC
many	TRBJ1-5	13	-	TRBV10-3	CAIRQGGDQPQHF	TGTGCCATCAGACAGGGAGGGGATCAGCCCCAGCATTTT
many	TRBJ2-5	13	-	TRBV4-1	CASSSDRLETQYF	TGCGCCAGCAGCTCAGACAGGTTGGAGACCCAGTACTTC
many	TRBJ2-3	18	TRBD1	TRBV7-8	CASSLGLYWGQGADTQYF	TGTGCCAGCAGCTTAGGGCTATACTGGGGACAGGGAGCAGATACGCAGTATTTT
many	TRBJ1-1	18	TRBD1	TRBV6-1	CASSEFLGQGRMNTEAFF	TGTGCCAGCAGTGAATTCCTGGGACAGGGCCGCATGAACACTGAAGCTTTCTTT
many	TRBJ2-7	11	-	TRBV20-1	CSARKASEQYF	TGCAGTGCTAGAAAAGCGAGCGAGCAGTACTTC
many	TRBJ2-5	15	TRBD1	TRBV12-5	CASGPGQRWGETQYF	TGTGCTAGTGGTCCGGGACAGCGATGGGGCGAGACCCAGTACTTC
many	TRBJ2-3	16	-	TRBV28	CASMPTTPTGADTQYF	TGTGCCAGCATGCCGACGACACCCACGGGCGCAGATACGCAGTATTTT